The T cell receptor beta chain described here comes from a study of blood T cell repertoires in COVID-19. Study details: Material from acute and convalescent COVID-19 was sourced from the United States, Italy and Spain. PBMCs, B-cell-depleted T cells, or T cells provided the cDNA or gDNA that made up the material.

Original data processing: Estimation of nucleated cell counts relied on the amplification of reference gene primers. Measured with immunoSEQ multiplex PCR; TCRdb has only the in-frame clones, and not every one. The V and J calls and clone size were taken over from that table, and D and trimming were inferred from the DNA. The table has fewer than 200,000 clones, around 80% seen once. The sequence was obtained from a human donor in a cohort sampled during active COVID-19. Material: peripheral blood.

The CDR3 DNA reads TGTGCCAGCAGCAGCGACAGGGTCAGCAATCAGCCCCAGCATTTT. This gives the protein CASSSDRVSNQPQHF. V is TRBV4-2 and J is TRBJ1-5, with 7 bases matching TRBD1. Germline loops: CDR1 LGHNA, CDR2 YNFKEQ. This CDR3 region has 15 residues. V lost 5 bases, J lost 1 base, and 5 bases stayed unmatched.